The clone carrying this T cell receptor beta chain was counted ten times or more. These data are taken from a study of blood T cell repertoires in COVID-19. Trimming cost V 5 bases and J 8 bases; bases outside gene matches: 10. CDR3 length: 16 residues. Germline loops: CDR1 SGHVS, CDR2 FQNEAQ. This table comes from immunoSEQ multiplex PCR, and its TCRdb copy is limited to in-frame clones, with some not included. The sample has around 230,000 clones, 83% seen once. The sample comprised peripheral blood. The source is a woman aged 40 to 55 with active or convalescent COVID-19. V and J are TRBV7-8 and TRBJ1-6; 9 bases agree with TRBD1. In DNA form, the CDR3 reads TGTGCCAGCAGCCCCCGGGACAGGGTAGTAGATTCACCCCTCCACTTT. Amino acid sequence: CASSPRDRVVDSPLHF. Based on the CDR3 plus reference TRBV7-8 and TRBJ1-6, the full variable domain is GAGVSQSPRYKVAKRGQDVALRCDPISGHVSLFWYQQALGQGPEFLTYFQNEAQLDKSGLPSDRFFAERPEGSVSTLKIQRTQQEDSAVYLCASSPRDRVVDSPLHFGNGTRLTVT.